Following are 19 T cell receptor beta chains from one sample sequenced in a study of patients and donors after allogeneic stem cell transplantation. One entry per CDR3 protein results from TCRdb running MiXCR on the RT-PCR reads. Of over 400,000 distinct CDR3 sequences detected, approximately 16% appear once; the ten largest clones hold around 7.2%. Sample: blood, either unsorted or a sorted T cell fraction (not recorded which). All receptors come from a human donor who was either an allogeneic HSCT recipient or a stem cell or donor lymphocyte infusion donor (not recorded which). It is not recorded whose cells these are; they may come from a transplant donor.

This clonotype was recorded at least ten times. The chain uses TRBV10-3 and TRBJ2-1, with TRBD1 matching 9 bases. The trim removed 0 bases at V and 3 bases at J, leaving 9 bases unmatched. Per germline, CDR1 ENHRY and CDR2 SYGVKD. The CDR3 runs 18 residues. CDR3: CAISESDRGVGFYNEQFF. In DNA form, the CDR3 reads TGTGCCATCAGTGAGTCCGACAGGGGGGTTGGTTTCTACAATGAGCAGTTCTTC.

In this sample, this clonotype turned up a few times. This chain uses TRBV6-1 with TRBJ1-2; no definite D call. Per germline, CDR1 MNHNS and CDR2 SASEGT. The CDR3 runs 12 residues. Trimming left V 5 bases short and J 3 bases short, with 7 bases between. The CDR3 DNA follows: TGTGCCAGCAGTTCGGGCTACTATGGCTACACCTTC. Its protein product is CASSSGYYGYTF.

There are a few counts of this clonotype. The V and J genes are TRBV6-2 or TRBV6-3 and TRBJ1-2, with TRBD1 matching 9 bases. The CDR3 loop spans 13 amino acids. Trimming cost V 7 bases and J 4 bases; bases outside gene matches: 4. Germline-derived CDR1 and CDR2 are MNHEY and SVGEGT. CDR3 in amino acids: CASNRGRSYGYTF. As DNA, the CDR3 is TGTGCCAGCAACAGGGGGCGCAGCTATGGCTACACCTTC.

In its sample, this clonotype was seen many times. The CDR3 region has the DNA TGCGCCAGCAGCTTGCAATCCGGGACAGGGATTTACGAGCAGTACTTC. The encoded protein is CASSLQSGTGIYEQYF. The chain uses TRBV5-1 and TRBJ2-7; TRBD1 matches at 9 bases. Trimming removed 1 base from V and 4 bases from J; junction bases left unmatched: 9. Germline V gene data show CDR1 as SGHRS and CDR2 as YFSETQ. The CDR3 spans 16 residues.

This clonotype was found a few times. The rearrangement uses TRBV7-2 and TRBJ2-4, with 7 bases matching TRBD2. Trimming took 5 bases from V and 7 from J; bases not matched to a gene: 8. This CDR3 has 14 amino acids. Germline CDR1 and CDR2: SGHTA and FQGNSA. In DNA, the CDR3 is TGTGCCAGCAGCAGCCGAGGGGAGGGGAACATTCAGTACTTC. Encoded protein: CASSSRGEGNIQYF.

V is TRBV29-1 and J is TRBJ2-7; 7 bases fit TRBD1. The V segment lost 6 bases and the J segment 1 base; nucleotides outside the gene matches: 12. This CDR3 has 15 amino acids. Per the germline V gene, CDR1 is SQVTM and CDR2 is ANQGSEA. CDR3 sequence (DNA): TGCAGCGTAGATAAGGTCGTCAGGGGGTCCTACGAGCAGTACTTC. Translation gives CSVDKVVRGSYEQYF.

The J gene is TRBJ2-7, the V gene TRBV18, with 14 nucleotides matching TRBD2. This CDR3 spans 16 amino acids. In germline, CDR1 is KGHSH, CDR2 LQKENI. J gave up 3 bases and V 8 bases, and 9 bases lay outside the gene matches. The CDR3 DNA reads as TGTGCCAGCCAGGACCCTGGGACTAGCGGGAGCTACGAGCAGTACTTC. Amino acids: CASQDPGTSGSYEQYF.

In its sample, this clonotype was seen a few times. Here the CDR3 DNA reads TGCAGCGCCCAATCAGCGGGCGGCACAGATACGCAGTATTTT. It encodes CSAQSAGGTDTQYF. The chain links TRBV29-1 to TRBJ2-3, with D maybe TRBD2 (6 bases). This CDR3 is built from 14 residues. The germline CDR1 and CDR2 sequences are SQVTM and ANQGSEA. Trimming removed 7 bases from V and 1 base from J, with 15 bases in between.

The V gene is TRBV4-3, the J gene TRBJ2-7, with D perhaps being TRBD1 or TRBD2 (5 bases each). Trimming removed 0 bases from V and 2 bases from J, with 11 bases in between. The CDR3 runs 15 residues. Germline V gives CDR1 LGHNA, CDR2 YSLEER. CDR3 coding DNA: TGCGCCAGCAGCCAAGATTTGGGGGTGGCCTACGAGCAGTACTTC. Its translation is CASSQDLGVAYEQYF.

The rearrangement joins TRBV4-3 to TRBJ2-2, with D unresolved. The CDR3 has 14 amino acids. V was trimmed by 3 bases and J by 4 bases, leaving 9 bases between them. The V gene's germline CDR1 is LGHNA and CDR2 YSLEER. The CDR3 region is CASSHPIGTGELFF. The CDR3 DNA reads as TGCGCCAGCAGCCACCCAATCGGCACCGGGGAGCTGTTTTTT.

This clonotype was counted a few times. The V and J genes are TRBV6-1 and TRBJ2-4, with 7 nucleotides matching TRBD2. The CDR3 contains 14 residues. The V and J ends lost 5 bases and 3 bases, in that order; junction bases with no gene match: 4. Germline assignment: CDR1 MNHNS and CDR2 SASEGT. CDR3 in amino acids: CASSPGTNKNIQYF. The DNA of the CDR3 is TGTGCCAGCAGTCCCGGGACTAACAAAAACATTCAGTACTTC.

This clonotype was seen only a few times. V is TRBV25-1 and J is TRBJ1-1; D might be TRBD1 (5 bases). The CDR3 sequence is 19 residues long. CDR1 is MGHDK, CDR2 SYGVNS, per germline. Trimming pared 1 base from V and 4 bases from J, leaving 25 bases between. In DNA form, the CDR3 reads TGTGCCAGCAGTGAATTTTCCCCCAGGGTTTCTTCTGTAGGCACTGAAGCTTTCTTT. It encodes CASSEFSPRVSSVGTEAFF. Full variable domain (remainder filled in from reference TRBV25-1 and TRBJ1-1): EADIYQTPRYLVIGTGKKITLECSQTMGHDKMYWYQQDPGMELHLIHYSYGVNSTEKGDLSSESTVSRIRTEHFPLTLESARPSHTSQYLCASSEFSPRVSSVGTEAFFGQGTRLTVV.

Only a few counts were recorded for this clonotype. The CDR3 DNA follows: TGTGCCAGCGGGGGAGGACAGACCCGGGGCACTGAAGCTTTCTTT. Encoded protein: CASGGGQTRGTEAFF. The chain combines TRBV6-1 with TRBJ1-1, with a weak D call TRBD1 (6 bases). V was pared by 8 bases and J by 4 bases, with 20 bases between. This CDR3 is 15 amino acids long. Germline loops: CDR1 MNHNS, CDR2 SASEGT.

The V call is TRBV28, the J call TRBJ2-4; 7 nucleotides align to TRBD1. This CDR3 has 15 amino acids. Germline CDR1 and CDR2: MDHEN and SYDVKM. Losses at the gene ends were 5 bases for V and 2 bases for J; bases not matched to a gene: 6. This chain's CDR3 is CASSPHRGPKNIQYF. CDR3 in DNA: TGTGCCAGCAGTCCCCACAGGGGTCCCAAAAACATTCAGTACTTC.

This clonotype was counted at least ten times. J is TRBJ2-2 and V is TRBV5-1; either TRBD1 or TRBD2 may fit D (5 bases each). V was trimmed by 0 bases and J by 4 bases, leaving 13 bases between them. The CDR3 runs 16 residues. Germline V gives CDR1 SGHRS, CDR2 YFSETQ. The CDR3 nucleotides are TGCGCCAGCAGCTTGGTTGAGGGGCGGCTCACCGGGGAGCTGTTTTTT. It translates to CASSLVEGRLTGELFF.

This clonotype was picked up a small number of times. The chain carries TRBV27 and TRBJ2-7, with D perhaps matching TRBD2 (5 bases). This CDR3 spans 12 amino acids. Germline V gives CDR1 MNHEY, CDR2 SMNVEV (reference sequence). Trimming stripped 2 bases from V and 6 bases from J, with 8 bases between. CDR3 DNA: TGTGCCAGCAGTTTACTCGAGGGCGAGCAGTACTTC. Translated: CASSLLEGEQYF.

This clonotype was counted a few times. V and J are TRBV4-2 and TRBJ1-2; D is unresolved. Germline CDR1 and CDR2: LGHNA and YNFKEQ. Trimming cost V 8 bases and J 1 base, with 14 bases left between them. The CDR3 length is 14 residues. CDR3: CASRWRGRNYGYTF. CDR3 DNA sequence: TGTGCCAGCCGCTGGCGGGGTCGTAACTATGGCTACACCTTC.

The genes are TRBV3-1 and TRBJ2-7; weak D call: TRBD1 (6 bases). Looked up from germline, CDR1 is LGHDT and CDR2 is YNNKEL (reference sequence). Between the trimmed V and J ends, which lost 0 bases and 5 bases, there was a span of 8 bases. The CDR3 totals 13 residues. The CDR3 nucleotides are TGTGCCAGCAGCCAAGATGGGGGCCACGAGCAGTACTTC. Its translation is CASSQDGGHEQYF.

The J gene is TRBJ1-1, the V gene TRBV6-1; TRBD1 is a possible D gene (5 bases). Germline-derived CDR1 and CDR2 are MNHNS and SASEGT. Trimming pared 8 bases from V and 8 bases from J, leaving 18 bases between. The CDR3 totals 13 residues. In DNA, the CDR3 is TGTGCCAGCGAGAGACGGGGACGGTCAGAAGCTTTCTTT. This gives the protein CASERRGRSEAFF.